This T cell receptor beta chain was captured by sequencing in a study of cytotoxic CD8 clonotypes in ibrutinib-treated CLL. For the study at large: For this cohort, patients were about a dozen relapsed/refractory and some 15 treatment-naive, while roughly 17 were IGHV unmutated. Study-level results: Circulating CD8+ T-cell counts were tracked by baseline clonality, which exceeded that of age-matched healthy donors. Treatment left the uncommon public clonotypes either contracted or stable in frequency.

Clones were read by immunoSEQ multiplex PCR, and TCRdb kept only the in-frame ones, dropping some. The sample has some 120,000 clones; roughly 80% are singletons. Looked up from germline, CDR1 is WNHNN and CDR2 is SYGVQD (reference sequence). V gave up 4 bases and J gave up 1 base, with 7 bases separating them. This CDR3 is built from 13 residues. In the case of this clone: The antigen remains undetermined.

Libraries of TCR beta were made from around 1.8 micrograms of genomic DNA that came from cryopreserved PBMCs. This TCR came from a human donor with chronic lymphocytic leukemia. V usage is TRBV10-1 and J usage is TRBJ1-1; D uncertain. Here the sequenced sample was PBMCs, taken after 24 months of ibrutinib treatment. The CDR3 region is CASSGQTNTEAFF. In nucleotides, the CDR3 is TGCGCCAGCAGTGGTCAGACGAACACTGAAGCTTTCTTT.